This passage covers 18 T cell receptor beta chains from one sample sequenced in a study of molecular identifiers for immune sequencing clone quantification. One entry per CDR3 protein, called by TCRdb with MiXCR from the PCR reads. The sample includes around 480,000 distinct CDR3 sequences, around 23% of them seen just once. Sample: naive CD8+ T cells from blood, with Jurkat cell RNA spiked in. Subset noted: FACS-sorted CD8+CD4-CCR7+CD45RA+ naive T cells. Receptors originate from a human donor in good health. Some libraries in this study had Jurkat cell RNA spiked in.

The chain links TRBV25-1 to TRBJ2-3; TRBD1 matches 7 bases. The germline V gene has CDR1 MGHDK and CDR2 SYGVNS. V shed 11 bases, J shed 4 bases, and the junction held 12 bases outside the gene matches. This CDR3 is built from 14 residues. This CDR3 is CAGGRLGGPDTQYF. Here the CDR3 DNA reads TGTGCCGGCGGCCGTTTAGGGGGCCCAGATACGCAGTATTTT.

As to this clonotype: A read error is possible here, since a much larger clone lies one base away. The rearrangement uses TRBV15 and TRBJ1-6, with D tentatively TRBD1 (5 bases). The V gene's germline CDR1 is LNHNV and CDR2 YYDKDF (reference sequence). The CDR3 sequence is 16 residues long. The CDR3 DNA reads TGTGTCACCAGTTCGGGACGGAGCTCCTATAATTCACCCCTCCACTTT. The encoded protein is CVTSSGRSSYNSPLHF.

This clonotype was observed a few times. The CDR3 sequence is CACMDGSKPNTGELFF. The CDR3 bases are TGTGCCTGTATGGACGGGTCCAAACCGAACACCGGGGAGCTGTTTTTT. This chain uses TRBV30 with TRBJ2-2; D uncertain. Germline V gene data show CDR1 as GTSNPN and CDR2 as SVGIG (reference sequence). V was trimmed by 6 bases and J by 0 bases, leaving 17 bases between them. This CDR3 comprises 16 residues.

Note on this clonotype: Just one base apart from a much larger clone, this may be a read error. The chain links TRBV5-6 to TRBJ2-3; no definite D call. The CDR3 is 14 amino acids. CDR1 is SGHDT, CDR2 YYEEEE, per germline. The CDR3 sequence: CARSERLLTDTQYF. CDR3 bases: TGTGCCCGCAGCGAACGGTTGTTGACAGATACGCAGTATTTT.

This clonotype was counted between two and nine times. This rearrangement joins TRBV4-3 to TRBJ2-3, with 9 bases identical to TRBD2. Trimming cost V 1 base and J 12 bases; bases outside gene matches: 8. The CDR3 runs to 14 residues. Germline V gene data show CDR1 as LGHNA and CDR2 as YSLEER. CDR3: CASSQGDSGGPQYF. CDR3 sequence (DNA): TGCGCCAGCAGCCAAGGTGATAGCGGGGGACCTCAGTATTTT.

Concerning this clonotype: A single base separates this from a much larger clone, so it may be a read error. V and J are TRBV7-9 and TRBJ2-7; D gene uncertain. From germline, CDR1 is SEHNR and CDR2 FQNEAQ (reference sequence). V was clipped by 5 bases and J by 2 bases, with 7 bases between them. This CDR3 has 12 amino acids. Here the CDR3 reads CASSMSTYEQYF. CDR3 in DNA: TGTGCCAGCAGCATGAGCACCTACGAGCAGTACTTC.

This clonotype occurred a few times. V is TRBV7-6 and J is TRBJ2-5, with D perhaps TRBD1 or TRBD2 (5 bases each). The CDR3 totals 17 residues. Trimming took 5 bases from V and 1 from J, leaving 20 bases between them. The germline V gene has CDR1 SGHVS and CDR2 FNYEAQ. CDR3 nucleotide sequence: TGTGCCAGCAGCATCCGCTCGAGGGGTTTCGGCCAAGAGACCCAGTACTTC. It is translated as CASSIRSRGFGQETQYF.

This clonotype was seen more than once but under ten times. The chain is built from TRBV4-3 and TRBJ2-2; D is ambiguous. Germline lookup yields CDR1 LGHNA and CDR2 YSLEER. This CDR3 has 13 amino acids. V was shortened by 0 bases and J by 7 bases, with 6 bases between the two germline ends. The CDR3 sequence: CASSQDPLGELFF. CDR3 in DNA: TGCGCCAGCAGCCAAGATCCTCTCGGGGAGCTGTTTTTT.

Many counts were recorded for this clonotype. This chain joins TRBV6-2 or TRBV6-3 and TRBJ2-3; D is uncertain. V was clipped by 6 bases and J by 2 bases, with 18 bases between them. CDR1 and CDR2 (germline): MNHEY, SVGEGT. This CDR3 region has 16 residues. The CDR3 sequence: CASSKRIGRTTDTQYF. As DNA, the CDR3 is TGTGCCAGCAGCAAACGAATCGGACGGACCACAGATACGCAGTATTTT.

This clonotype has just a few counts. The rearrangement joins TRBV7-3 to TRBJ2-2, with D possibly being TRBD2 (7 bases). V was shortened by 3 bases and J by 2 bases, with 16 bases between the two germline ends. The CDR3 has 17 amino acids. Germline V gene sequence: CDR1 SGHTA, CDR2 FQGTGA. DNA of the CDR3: TGTGCCAGCAGCTTTTCGGGGGGCAGGACAAACACCGGGGAGCTGTTTTTT. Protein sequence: CASSFSGGRTNTGELFF.

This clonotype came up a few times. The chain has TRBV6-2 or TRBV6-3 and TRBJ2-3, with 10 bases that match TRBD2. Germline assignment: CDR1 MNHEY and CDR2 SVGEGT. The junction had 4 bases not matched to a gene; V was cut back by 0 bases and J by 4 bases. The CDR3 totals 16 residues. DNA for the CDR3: TGTGCCAGCAGTTACTCGGGTCTAGCGGGAGCAGATACGCAGTATTTT. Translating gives CASSYSGLAGADTQYF.

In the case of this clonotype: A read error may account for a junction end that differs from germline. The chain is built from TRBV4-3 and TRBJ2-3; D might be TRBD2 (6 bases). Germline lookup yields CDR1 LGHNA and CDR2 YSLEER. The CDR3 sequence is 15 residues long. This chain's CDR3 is CASSQDSGVTDTLYF. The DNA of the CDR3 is TGCGCCAGCAGCCAAGACTCGGGGGTCACAGATACGCTGTATTTT.

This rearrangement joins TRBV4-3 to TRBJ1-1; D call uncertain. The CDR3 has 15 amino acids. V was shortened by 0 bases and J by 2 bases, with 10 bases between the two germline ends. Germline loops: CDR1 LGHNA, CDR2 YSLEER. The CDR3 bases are TGCGCCAGCAGCCAAGAATTTTATGGAAACACTGAAGCTTTCTTT. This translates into CASSQEFYGNTEAFF.

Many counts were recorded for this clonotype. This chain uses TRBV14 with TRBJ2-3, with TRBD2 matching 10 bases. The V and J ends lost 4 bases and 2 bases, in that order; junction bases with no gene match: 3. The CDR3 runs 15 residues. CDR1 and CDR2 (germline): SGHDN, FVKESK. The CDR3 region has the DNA TGTGCCAGCAGCCTTCTAGCGGGGGCCACAGATACGCAGTATTTT. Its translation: CASSLLAGATDTQYF.

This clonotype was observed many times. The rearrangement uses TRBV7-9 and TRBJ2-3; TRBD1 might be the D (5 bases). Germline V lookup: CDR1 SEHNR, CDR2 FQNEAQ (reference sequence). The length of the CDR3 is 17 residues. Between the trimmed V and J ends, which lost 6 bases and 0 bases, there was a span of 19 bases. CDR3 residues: CASSSNRQTISTDTQYF. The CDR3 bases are TGTGCCAGCAGTTCGAACCGACAGACGATTAGCACAGATACGCAGTATTTT.

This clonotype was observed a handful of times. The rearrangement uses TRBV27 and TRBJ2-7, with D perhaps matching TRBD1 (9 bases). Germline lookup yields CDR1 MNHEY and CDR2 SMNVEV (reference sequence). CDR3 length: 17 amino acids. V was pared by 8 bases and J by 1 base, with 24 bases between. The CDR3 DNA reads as TGTGCCAGCGCTCGCGGCGGGGGGACAGGGTATTCCTACGAGCAGTACTTC. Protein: CASARGGGTGYSYEQYF.

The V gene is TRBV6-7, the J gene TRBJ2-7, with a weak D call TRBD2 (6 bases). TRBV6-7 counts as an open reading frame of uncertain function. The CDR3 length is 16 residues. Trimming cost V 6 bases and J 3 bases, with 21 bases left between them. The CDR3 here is CASSPLFPGTYYEQYF. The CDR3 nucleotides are TGTGCCAGCAGCCCGCTCTTTCCCGGGACTTACTACGAGCAGTACTTC.

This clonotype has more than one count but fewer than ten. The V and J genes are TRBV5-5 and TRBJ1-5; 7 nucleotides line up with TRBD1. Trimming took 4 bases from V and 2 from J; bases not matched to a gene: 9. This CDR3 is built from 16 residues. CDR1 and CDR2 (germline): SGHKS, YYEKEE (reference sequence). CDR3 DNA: TGTGCCAGCAGCATCGGACAGGTGGTAGGCAATCAGCCCCAGCATTTT. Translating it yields CASSIGQVVGNQPQHF.